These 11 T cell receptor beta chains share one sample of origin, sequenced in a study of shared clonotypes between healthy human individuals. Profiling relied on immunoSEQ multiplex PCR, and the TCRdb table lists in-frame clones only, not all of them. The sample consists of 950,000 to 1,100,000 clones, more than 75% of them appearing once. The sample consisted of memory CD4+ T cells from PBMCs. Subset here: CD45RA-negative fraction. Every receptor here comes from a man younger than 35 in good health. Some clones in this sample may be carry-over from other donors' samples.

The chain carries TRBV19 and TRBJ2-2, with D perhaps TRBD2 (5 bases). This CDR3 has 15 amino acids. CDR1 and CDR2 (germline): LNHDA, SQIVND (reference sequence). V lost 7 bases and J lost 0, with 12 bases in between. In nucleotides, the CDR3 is TGTGCCAGTATGATCACAGCGGCGAACACCGGGGAGCTGTTTTTT. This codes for CASMITAANTGELFF.

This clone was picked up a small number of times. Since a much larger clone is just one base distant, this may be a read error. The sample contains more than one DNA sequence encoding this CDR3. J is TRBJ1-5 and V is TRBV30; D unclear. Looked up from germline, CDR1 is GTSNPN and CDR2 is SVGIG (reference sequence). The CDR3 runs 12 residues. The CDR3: CAQGSGNQPQHF. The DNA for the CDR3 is TGTGCCCAAGGGAGCGGCAATCAGCCCCAGCACTTT.

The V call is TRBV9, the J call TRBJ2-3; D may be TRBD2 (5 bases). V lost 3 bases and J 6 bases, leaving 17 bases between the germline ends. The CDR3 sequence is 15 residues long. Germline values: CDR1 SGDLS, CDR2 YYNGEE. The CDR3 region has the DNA TGTGCCAGCAGCGCGGGGTCACGGTTTTCGGATACGCAGTATTTT. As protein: CASSAGSRFSDTQYF.

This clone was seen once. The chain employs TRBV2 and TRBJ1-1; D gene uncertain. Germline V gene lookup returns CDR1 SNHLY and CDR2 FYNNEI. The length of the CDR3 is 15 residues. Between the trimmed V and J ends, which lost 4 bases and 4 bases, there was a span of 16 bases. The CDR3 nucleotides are TGTGCCAGCAGTGCAGAGGGTCGAGGCGGCACTGAAGCTTTCTTT. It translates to CASSAEGRGGTEAFF.

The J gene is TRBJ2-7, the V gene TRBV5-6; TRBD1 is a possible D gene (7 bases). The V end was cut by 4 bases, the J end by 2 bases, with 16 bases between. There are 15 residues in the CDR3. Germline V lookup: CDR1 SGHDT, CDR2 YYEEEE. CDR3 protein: CASSVLQGGPYEQYF. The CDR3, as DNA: TGTGCCAGCAGCGTACTCCAGGGGGGCCCCTACGAGCAGTACTTC.

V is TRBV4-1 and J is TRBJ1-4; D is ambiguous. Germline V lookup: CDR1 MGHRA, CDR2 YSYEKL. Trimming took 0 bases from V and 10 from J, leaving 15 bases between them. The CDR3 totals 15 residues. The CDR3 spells CASSQEKPIMGKLFF. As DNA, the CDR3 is TGCGCCAGCAGCCAAGAAAAGCCTATAATGGGAAAACTGTTTTTT.

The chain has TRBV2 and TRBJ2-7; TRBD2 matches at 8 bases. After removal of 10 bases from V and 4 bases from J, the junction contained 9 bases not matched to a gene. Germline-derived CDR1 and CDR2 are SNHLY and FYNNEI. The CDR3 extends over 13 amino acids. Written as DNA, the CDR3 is TGTGCCACCACCGGGACTAGTGGTTACGAGCAGTACTTC. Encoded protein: CATTGTSGYEQYF. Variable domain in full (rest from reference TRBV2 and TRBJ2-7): EPEVTQTPSHQVTQMGQEVILRCVPISNHLYFYWYRQILGQKVEFLVSFYNNEISEKSEIFDDQFSVERPDGSNFTLKIRSTKLEDSAMYFCATTGTSGYEQYFGPGTRLTVT.

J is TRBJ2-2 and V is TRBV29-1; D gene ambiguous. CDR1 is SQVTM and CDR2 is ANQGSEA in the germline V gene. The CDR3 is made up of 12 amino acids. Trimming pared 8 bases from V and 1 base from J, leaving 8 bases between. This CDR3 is CSKKGNTGELFF. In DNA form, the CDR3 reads TGCAGCAAAAAGGGGAACACCGGGGAGCTGTTTTTT.

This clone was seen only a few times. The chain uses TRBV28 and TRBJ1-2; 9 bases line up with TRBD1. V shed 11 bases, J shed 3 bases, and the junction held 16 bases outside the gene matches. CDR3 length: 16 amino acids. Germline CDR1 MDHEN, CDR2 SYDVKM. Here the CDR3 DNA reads TGTGCCGCCTATTCCTCGGGACAGGGCATCGACTATGGCTACACCTTC. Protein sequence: CAAYSSGQGIDYGYTF.

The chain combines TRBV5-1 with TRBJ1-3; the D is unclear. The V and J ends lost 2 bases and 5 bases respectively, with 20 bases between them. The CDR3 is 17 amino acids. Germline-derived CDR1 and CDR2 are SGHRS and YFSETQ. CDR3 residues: CASSFRDGGPRRNTIYF. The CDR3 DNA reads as TGCGCCAGCAGCTTTAGAGACGGTGGTCCGAGGAGAAACACCATATATTTT.

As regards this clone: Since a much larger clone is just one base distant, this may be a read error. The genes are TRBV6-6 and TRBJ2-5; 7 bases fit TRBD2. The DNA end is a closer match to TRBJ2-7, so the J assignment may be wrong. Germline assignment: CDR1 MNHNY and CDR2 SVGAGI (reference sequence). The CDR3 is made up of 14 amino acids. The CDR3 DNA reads TGTGCCAACAGTTTGGTCGGCGGGAGCTACGAGCAGTACTTC. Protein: CANSLVGGSYEQYF.